Below, 10 T cell receptor beta chains from the same sample are listed, as sequenced in a study of T-cell reconstitution after alpha-beta-depleted transplantation in children. For TCRbeta, the library was prepared with unique molecular identifiers. A single record per CDR3 protein comes from TCRdb applying MiXCR to the PCR reads. There are 350,000 to 450,000 distinct CDR3 sequences in the sample; 10% to 15% occur only once, and over 3.5% lies in the top ten. The sample consisted of PBMCs, taken from the stem cell graft. Source of these receptors: a human donor who donated a stem cell graft to a child with Fanconi anemia.

This clonotype has more than one count but fewer than ten. V usage is TRBV7-2 and J usage is TRBJ2-6; D not certain. This CDR3 comprises 17 residues. Trimming removed 2 bases from V and 0 bases from J, with 11 bases in between. Per the germline V gene, CDR1 is SGHTA and CDR2 is FQGNSA. The CDR3 is CASSLRFRSSGANVLTF. The CDR3 region has the DNA TGTGCCAGCAGCTTAAGATTTAGATCCTCTGGGGCCAACGTCCTGACTTTC.

This clonotype has more than one count but fewer than ten. This chain uses TRBV7-6 with TRBJ2-1; tentatively, D is TRBD2 (6 bases). This CDR3 comprises 16 residues. The V and J ends lost 6 bases and 0 bases respectively, with 15 bases between them. The germline gives CDR1 SGHVS, CDR2 FNYEAQ. As DNA, the CDR3 is TGTGCCAGCAGTCCGGAGGGAACTAGCTCCTACAATGAGCAGTTCTTC. Translated, it gives CASSPEGTSSYNEQFF.

This clonotype was counted a single time. A much larger clone lies a single base off, so this may be a read error. The chain is built from TRBV4-2 and TRBJ2-7; the match to TRBD1 covers 8 bases. Germline-derived CDR1 and CDR2 are LGHNA and YNFKEQ. V lost 4 bases, J lost 6 bases, and 5 bases stayed unmatched. This CDR3 spans 13 amino acids. This CDR3 is CASSPRGRCEQYV. In nucleotides, the CDR3 is TGTGCCAGCAGCCCCAGGGGGCGGTGCGAGCAGTACGTC.

The chain links TRBV29-1 to TRBJ2-3; D is possibly TRBD1 (6 bases). CDR1 is SQVTM, CDR2 ANQGSEA, per germline. Trimming stripped 5 bases from V and 2 bases from J, with 11 bases between. CDR3 length: 13 amino acids. The CDR3 here is CSVPGQITDTQYF. The CDR3 bases are TGCAGCGTTCCGGGACAAATCACAGATACGCAGTATTTT.

This clonotype was counted a few times. V and J are TRBV4-2 and TRBJ1-2; D remains unclear. Germline loops: CDR1 LGHNA, CDR2 YNFKEQ. V gave up 1 base and J gave up 9 bases, with 9 bases separating them. The CDR3 runs to 12 residues. The CDR3: CASSQASGSYTF. The CDR3, as DNA: TGTGCCAGCAGCCAAGCGTCCGGTAGCTACACCTTC.

The chain has TRBV7-6 and TRBJ1-4; a possible D gene is TRBD1 (5 bases). The germline V gene has CDR1 SGHVS and CDR2 FNYEAQ. CDR3 size: 15 residues. The V and J ends lost 5 bases and 2 bases respectively, with 12 bases between them. In nucleotides, the CDR3 is TGTGCCAGCAGCCTCACCGGGGGGACTAATGAAAAACTGTTTTTT. It codes for CASSLTGGTNEKLFF. The full variable domain, completed using reference TRBV7-6 and TRBJ1-4, is GAGVSQSPRYKVTKRGQDVALRCDPISGHVSLYWYRQALGQGPEFLTYFNYEAQQDKSGLPNDRFSAERPEGSISTLTIQRTEQRDSAMYRCASSLTGGTNEKLFFGSGTQLSVL.

The sample holds a few counts of this clonotype. The V gene is TRBV12-5, the J gene TRBJ2-3, with D perhaps being TRBD1 or TRBD2 (5 bases each). The germline CDR1 and CDR2 sequences are LGHNT and FRNRAP. V gave up 2 bases and J gave up 6 bases, with 9 bases separating them. CDR3 size: 13 residues. The chain's CDR3 is CASGLSWGDTQYF. CDR3 nucleotides: TGTGCTAGTGGTTTGTCCTGGGGGGATACGCAGTATTTT. The whole variable domain, remainder taken from reference TRBV12-5 and TRBJ2-3, is DARVTQTPRHKVTEMGQEVTMRCQPILGHNTVFWYRQTMMQGLELLAYFRNRAPLDDSGMPKDRFSAEMPDATLATLKIQPSEPRDSAVYFCASGLSWGDTQYFGPGTRLTVL.

The V and J genes are TRBV5-4 and TRBJ2-3; TRBD2 agrees at 11 bases. Germline CDR1 SGHNT, CDR2 YYREEE (reference sequence). V lost 5 bases to trimming and J lost 6 bases; unmatched junction nucleotides: 11. This CDR3 is 16 amino acids long. Here the CDR3 reads CASRSNLAGGSDTQYF. The CDR3, as DNA: TGTGCCAGCAGATCGAACCTAGCGGGGGGCTCGGATACGCAGTATTTT.

The V gene is TRBV5-1, the J gene TRBJ2-1, with D possibly TRBD2 on 6 matching bases. Trimming took off 0 bases at V and 2 bases at J, with 15 bases between the two ends. Germline CDR1 SGHRS, CDR2 YFSETQ. The CDR3 spans 17 residues. CDR3 nucleotide sequence: TGCGCCAGCAGCTTGGACCCGGGGGTAGGAACCTACAATGAGCAGTTCTTC. Protein: CASSLDPGVGTYNEQFF.

The CDR3 bases are TGTGCCAGCAGCCAAGATGGCGCGGGAGCCCCCTACAATGAGCAGTTCTTC. This sequence encodes CASSQDGAGAPYNEQFF. V and J are TRBV4-2 and TRBJ2-1, with 7 bases fitting TRBD2. This CDR3 has 17 amino acids. The trim removed 0 bases at V and 2 bases at J, leaving 7 bases unmatched. In germline, CDR1 is LGHNA, CDR2 YNFKEQ.